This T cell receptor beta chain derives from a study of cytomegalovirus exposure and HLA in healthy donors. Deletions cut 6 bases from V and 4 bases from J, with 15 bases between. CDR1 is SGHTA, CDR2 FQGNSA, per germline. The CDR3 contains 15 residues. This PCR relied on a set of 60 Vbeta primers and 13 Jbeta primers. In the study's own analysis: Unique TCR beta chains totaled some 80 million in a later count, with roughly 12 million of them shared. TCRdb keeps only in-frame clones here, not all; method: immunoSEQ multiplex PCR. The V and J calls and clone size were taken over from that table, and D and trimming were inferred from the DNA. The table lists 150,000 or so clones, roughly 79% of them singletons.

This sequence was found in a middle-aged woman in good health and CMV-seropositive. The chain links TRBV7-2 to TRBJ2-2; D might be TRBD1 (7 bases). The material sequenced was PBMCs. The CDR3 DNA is TGTGCCAGCAGGGCCAGGGGGGAAGTCACCGGGGAGCTGTTTTTT. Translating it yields CASRARGEVTGELFF. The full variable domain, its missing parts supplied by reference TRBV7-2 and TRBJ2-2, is GAGVSQSPSNKVTEKGKDVELRCDPISGHTALYWYRQSLGQGLEFLIYFQGNSAPDKSGLPSDRFSAERTGGSVSTLTIQRTQQEDSAVYLCASRARGEVTGELFFGEGSRLTVL.